These 5 T cell receptor beta chains were sequenced from one sample in a study of naive and memory T cell subsets. Overall study results and limits: Especially in CD8 cells, naive repertoires contained a few larger clonotypes, possibly CD45RA-re-expressing memory cells.

The antigens for these receptors are not known. The beta constant-region primer was an equimolar mix of two oligonucleotides covering TRBC1 and TRBC2. The ligated cDNA underwent four PCR rounds using SP2 and nested alpha and beta constant-region primers. TCRdb redid the calling of the UMI-ligation and nested PCR reads with MiXCR, one entry per CDR3 protein. Counted here are roughly 150,000 distinct CDR3 sequences, approximately 20% occurring once; the ten biggest clones make up around 0.63%. The sample comprised naive CD8+ T cells from blood. These receptors all come from a human donor in good health.

CDR3 in DNA: TGTGCCATCAGGTTAACGAACACCGGGGAGCTGTTTTTT. Translated, it gives CAIRLTNTGELFF. The genes are TRBV10-3 and TRBJ2-2, with D uncertain. Germline V CDR1 and CDR2: ENHRY, SYGVKD. The CDR3 has 13 residues. Trimming left V 6 bases short and J 0 bases short, with 5 bases between.

This clonotype was counted only a few times. V usage is TRBV9 and J usage is TRBJ1-2; 7 bases match TRBD1. The V gene's germline CDR1 is SGDLS and CDR2 YYNGEE. V lost 1 base and J lost 0; bases outside the gene matches: 6. This CDR3 has 16 residues. CDR3 sequence reads: CASSVNRGEPNYGYTF. DNA for the CDR3: TGTGCCAGCAGCGTAAACAGGGGTGAACCTAACTATGGCTACACCTTC.

In this sample, this clonotype turned up a few times. The gene calls are TRBV6-5 and TRBJ1-1, with no clear D. Trimming took 5 bases from V and 1 from J, leaving 14 bases between them. Germline V CDR1 and CDR2: MNHEY, SVGAGI. The CDR3 is 15 residues long. CDR3 sequence reads: CASSTLTWANTEAFF. In DNA, the CDR3 is TGTGCCAGCAGTACCCTTACATGGGCGAACACTGAAGCTTTCTTT.

The V call is TRBV28, the J call TRBJ2-5, with TRBD2 matching 8 bases. Germline trimming cut 3 bases from V and 5 bases from J; bases unmatched to any gene: 11. Germline CDR1 and CDR2: MDHEN and SYDVKM. This CDR3 comprises 16 residues. This CDR3 is CASSLGFSGSVETQYF. The CDR3 DNA follows: TGTGCCAGCAGTTTGGGGTTCAGCGGGAGTGTGGAGACCCAGTACTTC.

The V gene is TRBV9, the J gene TRBJ2-7; 7 bases align to TRBD1. The CDR3 runs 14 residues. Germline CDR1 and CDR2: SGDLS and YYNGEE. Germline trimming cut 2 bases from V and 3 bases from J; bases unmatched to any gene: 5. Here the CDR3 reads CASSVGTGDYEQYF. CDR3 coding DNA: TGTGCCAGCAGCGTGGGAACAGGGGACTACGAGCAGTACTTC.